This T cell receptor (beta chain) is from a study of blood T cell repertoires in COVID-19. The overall study: Nucleic acid was either cDNA or gDNA, and it came from T cells, B-cell-depleted T cells, or PBMCs.

The CDR3 is 13 amino acids. Germline V gene data show CDR1 as SGHKS and CDR2 as YYEKEE (reference sequence). Trimming removed 5 bases from V and 7 bases from J, with 15 bases in between. Seattle patient enrollment occurred during active infection, with longitudinal follow-up thereafter. The assay was immunoSEQ multiplex PCR, and TCRdb's table has in-frame clones only and misses some. Counted here are some 180,000 clones, roughly 77% occurring once; the ten biggest clones make up over 5%. V and J are TRBV5-5 and TRBJ1-2; unclear D gene. Sequencing input: peripheral blood. This TCR was sampled from a woman in her 40s with COVID-19, enrolled during active disease. The CDR3 DNA is TGTGCCAGCAGTTACCGAGGGATTAGTGGCTACACCTTC. It encodes CASSYRGISGYTF.